The sequence of this T cell receptor beta chain was determined in a study of CD8+ T cells in alopecia areata (dated by TCRdb to 2016 to 2019). In terms of the full investigation: The treated patients, all with moderate-to-severe alopecia areata, were enrolled in an open-label pilot trial of oral tofacitinib given at 5 to 10 mg twice daily. Patients stayed on tofacitinib for 6 to 18 months and then had 6 months of follow-up off drug so that delayed response and recurrence could be assessed. High-throughput TCRbeta sequencing was used to examine T cell clonal expansion in alopecia areata in both the C3H/HeJ mouse model and human patients. In humans, TCRbeta sequencing was performed on scalp tissue and on sorted CD4+ and CD8+ peripheral blood T cells from healthy controls and from patients with patchy or totalis/universalis alopecia areata. Tofacitinib-treated patients had biopsies at baseline and at 4 and 24 weeks of treatment, with a later scalp biopsy in several patients. Scalp clonality was compared among normal scalp (n=4), patchy alopecia areata scalp (n=8), and alopecia totalis/universalis scalp (n=8). RNA came from the PAXgene miRNA kit for fixed scalp, the miRNeasy kit for PBMCs, and the RNeasy kit for mouse skin. immunoSEQ multiplex PCR using 35 Vbeta forward primers and 13 Jbeta reverse primers was used to amplify TCRbeta CDR3 regions.

Results and caveats for the whole study, not just this receptor: Scalp TCR repertoire analysis is complicated because resident alphabeta T cells in normal human skin are also sequenced, whereas mouse skin is dominated by gammadelta T cells. Shared TCR sequences between patients were less evident than in mice, which may be partly attributable to HLA diversity in the patient population. Compared with normal scalp, lesional scalp, particularly in alopecia totalis/universalis, had higher clonality and more expanded CD8+ clones, which suggests antigenic drive.

The cysteine opens and the phenylalanine closes a CDR3 of 12 amino acids. Only the CDR3 DNA is retained, 36 bases long and in frame from the first base. The V and J ends are trimmed by 10 bases and 4 bases, leaving 13 bases between them. CDR1 and CDR2, per the germline V gene, are ENHRY and SYGVKD. The sample's time point, from its label and the paper: baseline before oral tofacitinib. From alopecia areata patients, peripheral blood was collected along with lesional scalp punch biopsies. PBMCs were separated by density centrifugation and stained for CD3, CD4 and CD8, after which CD4+ and CD8+ T cells were sorted on a FACSAria. Concerning this clone: The antigen this receptor binds is unknown. It has no much larger one-base neighbor in the sample; base qualities were not kept.

Libraries were built with the immunoSEQ multiplex PCR assay. RNA was extracted from all samples and reverse transcribed into cDNA as template for TCR sequencing. First-strand cDNA was synthesized with SuperScript III using a 2:1 mix of oligo-dT and random hexamers. A synthetic immune receptor repertoire was used to measure amplification bias, and any remaining bias was corrected computationally. Regarding the original processing steps: Raw reads were preprocessed to remove errors, and CDR3 was defined by IMGT conventions from the conserved cysteine to phenylalanine. Clonality was computed as 1 minus the Shannon entropy, with the entropy normalized by log2 of the number of productive unique TCRs. Whether each scalp clone was CD4 or CD8 was inferred by checking scalp TCRbeta sequences against the CD4 and CD8 repertoires from sorted blood. Imported from immuneACCESS, the table was reduced by TCRdb to in-frame sequences with V and J called. These copies leave out some clones; in studies compared against another copy, an unresolved V gene accounts for under half, and the cause of the remainder is not known. V and J calls and clone size come straight from that table; D and trimming were deduced from the DNA. Here the sample has about 150,000 clones; more than 45% occur a single time. The biggest ten clones account for just under 20% of the sample.

Sequences were derived from CD8+ T cells sorted from blood, sampled at week 0. This TCR was sampled from a human donor with alopecia areata. This chain joins TRBV10-3 to TRBJ1-1; a tentative D match to TRBD1 spans 5 bases. The nucleotide sequence reads TGTGCCACTGGGGAGGGGATCACTGAAGCTTTCTTT. It translates as CATGEGITEAFF.